This T cell receptor (beta chain) stems from a study of early T cells in non-severe SARS-CoV-2 infection. Regarding the study as a whole: VDJdb-based annotation leaned toward anti-spike CD8 responses and missed private and CD4 specificities.

MiXCR, applied by TCRdb to the 5' RACE reads, yields one record per CDR3 protein. Here the sample spans some 80,000 distinct CDR3 sequences, 10% being singletons. This clonotype came up many times. The antigen remains undetermined. This receptor was obtained from an adult who was a healthcare worker with PCR-confirmed SARS-CoV-2 infection or an uninfected control (not recorded which). Sequenced material: whole blood, taken at baseline.

The CDR3 coding sequence is TGCGCCAGCAGCTCGGGACTAGCGGGAGGGGAAAACACAGATACGCAGTATTTT. Protein sequence: CASSSGLAGGENTDTQYF. V and J are TRBV5-1 and TRBJ2-3; TRBD2 matches 16 bases. There are 18 residues in the CDR3. Germline CDR1 and CDR2: SGHRS and YFSETQ. J was trimmed by 2 bases and V by 3 bases; bases with no gene match: 6.